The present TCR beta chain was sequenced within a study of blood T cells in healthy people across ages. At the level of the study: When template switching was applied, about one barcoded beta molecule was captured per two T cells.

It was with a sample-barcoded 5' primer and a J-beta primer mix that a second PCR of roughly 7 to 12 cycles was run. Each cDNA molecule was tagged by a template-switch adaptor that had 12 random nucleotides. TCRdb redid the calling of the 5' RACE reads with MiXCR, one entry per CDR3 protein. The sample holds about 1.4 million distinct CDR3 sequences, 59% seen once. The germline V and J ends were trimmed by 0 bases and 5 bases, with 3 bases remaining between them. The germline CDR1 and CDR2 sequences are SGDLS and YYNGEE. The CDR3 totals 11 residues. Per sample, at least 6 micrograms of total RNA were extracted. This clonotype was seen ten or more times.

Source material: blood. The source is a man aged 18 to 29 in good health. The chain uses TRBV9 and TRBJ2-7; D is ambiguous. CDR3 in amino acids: CASSVGHEQYF. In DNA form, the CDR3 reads TGTGCCAGCAGCGTAGGTCACGAGCAGTACTTC.